The clone carrying this T cell receptor beta chain was recorded once. These data come from a study of blood T cell repertoires in COVID-19. V lost 7 bases, J lost 7 bases, and 9 bases lay in between. CDR1 is SGDLS, CDR2 YYNGEE, per germline. This CDR3 contains 11 residues. Seattle-derived patients entered the study during active infection and were followed longitudinally. Sequencing used immunoSEQ multiplex PCR; TCRdb keeps in-frame clones, though not all of them. The repertoire has around 300,000 clones, approximately 88% of them found once; the top ten carry around 1.6%. The receptor's source is a woman aged 30 to 39 with COVID-19, enrolled during active disease. This chain connects TRBV9 to TRBJ1-5; no clear D gene. The specimen sequenced was peripheral blood. This chain's CDR3 is CASPPGQPQHF. The DNA of the CDR3 is TGTGCCAGCCCCCCGGGGCAGCCCCAGCATTTT.